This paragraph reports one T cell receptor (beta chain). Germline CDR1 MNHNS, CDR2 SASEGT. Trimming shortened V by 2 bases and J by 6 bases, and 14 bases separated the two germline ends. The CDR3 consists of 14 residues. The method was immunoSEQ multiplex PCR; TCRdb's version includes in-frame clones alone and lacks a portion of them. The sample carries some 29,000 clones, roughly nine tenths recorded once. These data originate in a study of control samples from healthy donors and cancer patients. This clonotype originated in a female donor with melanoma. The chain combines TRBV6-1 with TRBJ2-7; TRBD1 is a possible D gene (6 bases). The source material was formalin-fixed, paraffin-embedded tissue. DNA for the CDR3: TGTGCCAGCAGTGAAAGGCAGGGGTTGGGCGAGCAGTACTTC. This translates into CASSERQGLGEQYF.